The 10 T cell receptor beta chains below were found in one sample sequenced in a study of graft-versus-host responses after intestinal transplantation. Profiling relied on immunoSEQ multiplex PCR, and the TCRdb table lists in-frame clones only, not all of them. The table records about 97,000 clones, around 90% of them present only once. The antigens of these receptors remain unknown. This specimen consisted of unstimulated CD8+ T cells sorted from spleen or lymph node cells, obtained before transplant. All receptors come from a human donor who was the organ donor for an intestinal transplant.

V and J are TRBV6-1 and TRBJ2-7, with D possibly matching TRBD2 (5 bases). V shed 1 base and J shed 1 base, with 14 bases lying between them. CDR3 length equals 16 residues. Germline CDR1 reads MNHNS; CDR2 reads SASEGT. The DNA for the CDR3 is TGTGCCAGCAGTGAAGGGAGGACGGCCGTGTCCTACGAGCAGTACTTC. Protein product: CASSEGRTAVSYEQYF.

The rearrangement joins TRBV30 to TRBJ1-4; 7 bases line up with TRBD1. The CDR3 is 13 residues long. CDR1 is GTSNPN, CDR2 SVGIG, per germline (reference sequence). V gave up 4 bases and J gave up 8 bases; unmatched junction bases: 7. Written as DNA, the CDR3 is TGTGCCTGGAAGGGGGCTGCGGCCGAAAAACTGTTTTTT. Protein product: CAWKGAAAEKLFF.

Only one count was recorded for this clone. The genes are TRBV30 and TRBJ2-7; 8 bases map to TRBD2. Germline V gives CDR1 GTSNPN, CDR2 SVGIG (reference sequence). J lost 4 bases, V lost 0 bases, and 14 bases had no gene match. The CDR3 is 17 residues long. The chain's CDR3 is CAWSVGNSGRPLYEQYF. The DNA of the CDR3 is TGTGCCTGGAGTGTAGGAAACAGCGGGAGACCCCTTTACGAGCAGTACTTC.

The chain carries TRBV28 and TRBJ2-1, with D uncertain. Deletions cut 8 bases from V and 5 bases from J, with 13 bases between. Germline CDR1 MDHEN, CDR2 SYDVKM. The CDR3 is 13 residues long. The CDR3 bases are TGTGCCAGCTGTAGAGGTTGGGACAATGAGCAGTTCTTC. The encoded protein is CASCRGWDNEQFF.

This chain connects TRBV2 to TRBJ2-6; perhaps TRBD1 as D (5 bases). V lost 6 bases and J lost 0, with 18 bases in between. The CDR3 has 18 amino acids. Germline values: CDR1 SNHLY, CDR2 FYNNEI. The CDR3 bases are TGTGCCAGCAGGAGGCAGGGCGGACCCTACTCTGGGGCCAACGTCCTGACTTTC. Translating gives CASRRQGGPYSGANVLTF.

The rearrangement joins TRBV7-6 to TRBJ2-5, with D possibly TRBD2 on 5 matching bases. The J call is uncertain, as TRBJ2-7 better fits the DNA end. Germline V gives CDR1 SGHVS, CDR2 FNYEAQ. The CDR3 covers 14 residues. The CDR3 bases are TGTGCCAGCAGCTTAGTCGACTACTCCTACGAGCAGTACTTC. Translation gives CASSLVDYSYEQYF.

This chain links TRBV7-9 with TRBJ2-7; 13 bases line up with TRBD2. CDR1 is SEHNR, CDR2 FQNEAQ, per germline (reference sequence). The V gene end was trimmed by 6 bases and the J gene end by 2 bases; junction bases not matched to a gene: 4. The CDR3 is made up of 15 amino acids. CDR3 region: CASRFTSGGAYEQYF. CDR3 nucleotides: TGTGCCAGCAGGTTTACTAGCGGGGGGGCCTACGAGCAGTACTTC.

The chain is built from TRBV19 and TRBJ2-7; 9 nucleotides line up with TRBD2. Germline assignment: CDR1 LNHDA and CDR2 SQIVND (reference sequence). The CDR3 loop spans 16 amino acids. V lost 3 bases, J lost 2 bases, and 8 bases stayed unmatched. In DNA form, the CDR3 reads TGTGCCAGTAGTATGGGTTGGCTAGCGGGACCCTACGAGCAGTACTTC. It yields the protein CASSMGWLAGPYEQYF.

This clone came up a few times. V and J are TRBV4-2 and TRBJ2-7; D ambiguous. Germline assignment: CDR1 LGHNA and CDR2 YNFKEQ. This CDR3 is 16 amino acids long. Trimming cost V 0 bases and J 0 bases, with 12 bases left between them. CDR3 nucleotides: TGTGCCAGCAGCCAAGAGATAGCTGCTTACTCCTACGAGCAGTACTTC. It specifies CASSQEIAAYSYEQYF.

This rearrangement joins TRBV28 to TRBJ1-2; D is perhaps TRBD1 (6 bases). V lost 5 bases to trimming and J lost 7 bases, with 17 bases between them. The CDR3 length is 14 residues. Per the germline V gene, CDR1 is MDHEN and CDR2 is SYDVKM. CDR3 sequence reads: CASSPDDRISGYTF. For the CDR3, the DNA is TGTGCCAGCAGTCCCGATGACAGGATCTCTGGCTACACCTTC.